These T cell receptor beta chains were read from a single sample in a study of T cells in pancreatic ductal adenocarcinoma. Sequencing was performed with immunoSEQ multiplex PCR; in TCRdb, only in-frame clones are kept and a portion is missing. This sample has over 90,000 clones, with roughly 95% found just once. What was sequenced was PBMCs. These receptors all come from a human donor with pancreatic ductal adenocarcinoma. Both conserved end residues are part of each CDR3. Each record gives: V gene, J gene, D gene, clone size, CDR3 protein, CDR3 DNA. A D gene is named only where the DNA matches it firmly. Size tells how often a clone was seen (once, few, many) or the class of an expanded clone, and some rows leave it out.

>TRBV19|TRBJ1-1|NA|NA
CASSIQEDTEAFF
TGTGCCAGTAGTATACAGGAGGACACTGAAGCTTTCTTT
>TRBV2|TRBJ2-7|NA|NA
CASRERTQAYEQYF
TGTGCCAGCCGGGAAAGGACGCAGGCCTACGAGCAGTACTTC
>TRBV27|TRBJ1-1|TRBD1|NA
CAIPGQVGNTEAFF
TGTGCCATACCCGGACAGGTTGGGAACACTGAAGCTTTCTTT
>TRBV11-3|TRBJ2-2|NA|NA
CASSSVTGELFF
TGTGCCAGCAGCTCCGTCACCGGGGAGCTGTTTTTT
>TRBV29-1|TRBJ2-5|TRBD2|NA
CSVVGAGGPQETQYF
TGCAGCGTTGTAGGTGCGGGAGGGCCCCAAGAGACCCAGTACTTC
>TRBV6-1|TRBJ2-1|TRBD2|NA
CASSRLAGSQHEQFF
TGTGCCAGCAGTCGTCTAGCGGGAAGTCAGCATGAGCAGTTCTTC
>TRBV11-2|TRBJ2-7|NA|NA
CASTQQGTYEQYF
TGTGCCAGCACCCAACAGGGTACCTACGAGCAGTACTTC
>TRBV2|TRBJ2-7|NA|NA
CASVGESSYEQYF
TGTGCCAGCGTCGGGGAAAGCTCCTACGAGCAGTACTTC
>TRBV19|TRBJ1-3|NA|NA
CASRTAGNTIYF
TGTGCCAGTAGGACAGCTGGAAACACCATATATTTT
>TRBV5-1|TRBJ2-4|TRBD2|NA
CASSAGGGGNIQYF
TGCGCCAGCAGCGCGGGGGGCGGGGGAAACATTCAGTACTTC
>TRBV2|TRBJ1-1|NA|NA
CASREREAFF
TGTGCCAGCAGGGAGCGGGAAGCTTTCTTT
>TRBV2|TRBJ2-6|NA|NA
CASKSTGANVLTF
TGTGCCAGCAAGTCTACCGGGGCCAACGTCCTGACTTTC
>TRBV7-3|TRBJ2-1|NA|once
CASSWISGTTNNEQFF
TGTGCCAGCAGCTGGATATCCGGGACAACTAACAATGAGCAGTTCTTC
>TRBV18|TRBJ2-1|TRBD2|NA
CASAETSGRQYNEQFF
TGTGCCAGCGCCGAGACTAGCGGGAGGCAATACAATGAGCAGTTCTTC
>TRBV7-9|TRBJ2-3|TRBD2|NA
CASSLTSGRGWTQYF
TGTGCCAGCAGCTTGACTAGCGGGAGGGGTTGGACGCAGTATTTT
>TRBV19|TRBJ2-5|NA|many
CASSPTGGQETQYF
TGTGCCAGTAGTCCTACCGGGGGCCAAGAGACCCAGTACTTC
>TRBV19|TRBJ2-6|NA|NA
CASSPRSRSGANVLTF
TGTGCCAGTAGCCCCCGGAGTCGCTCTGGGGCCAACGTCCTGACTTTC
>TRBV4-1|TRBJ1-4|NA|NA
CASSRTAFTPATNEKLFF
TGCGCCAGCAGCCGGACAGCCTTTACCCCTGCAACTAATGAAAAACTGTTTTTT
>TRBV10-3|TRBJ2-2|NA|NA
CAIFTQNSGELFF
TGTGCCATCTTCACGCAGAATTCCGGGGAGCTGTTTTTT
>TRBV7-8|TRBJ2-1|NA|NA
CASSPPGSRNEQFF
TGTGCCAGCAGCCCACCCGGGAGTCGTAATGAGCAGTTCTTC
>TRBV25-1|TRBJ1-5|NA|NA
CASRETEYSNQPQHF
TGTGCCAGCAGAGAGACAGAATATAGCAATCAGCCCCAGCATTTT
>TRBV5-1|TRBJ2-2|NA|once
CASSFGGASTGELFF
TGCGCCAGCAGCTTTGGGGGGGCGTCAACCGGGGAGCTGTTTTTT
>TRBV30|TRBJ2-1|TRBD2|once
CAWAGGRYNEQFF
TGTGCCTGGGCGGGAGGGAGATACAATGAGCAGTTCTTC